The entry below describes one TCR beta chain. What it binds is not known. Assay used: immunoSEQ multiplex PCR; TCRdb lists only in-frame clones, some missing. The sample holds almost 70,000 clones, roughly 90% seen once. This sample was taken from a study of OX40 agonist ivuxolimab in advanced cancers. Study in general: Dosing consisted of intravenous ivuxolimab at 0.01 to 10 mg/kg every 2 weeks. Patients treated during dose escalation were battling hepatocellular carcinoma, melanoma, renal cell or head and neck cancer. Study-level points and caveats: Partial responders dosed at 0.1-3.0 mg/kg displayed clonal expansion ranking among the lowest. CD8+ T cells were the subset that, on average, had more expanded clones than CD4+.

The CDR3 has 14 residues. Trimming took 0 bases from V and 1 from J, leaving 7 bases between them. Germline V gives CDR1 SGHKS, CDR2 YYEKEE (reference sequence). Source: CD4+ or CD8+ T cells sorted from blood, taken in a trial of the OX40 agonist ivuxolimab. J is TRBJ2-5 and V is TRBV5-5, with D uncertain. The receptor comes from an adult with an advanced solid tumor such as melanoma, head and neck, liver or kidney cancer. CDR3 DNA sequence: TGTGCCAGCAGCTTGGCCCTTAGCCAAGAGACCCAGTACTTC. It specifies CASSLALSQETQYF.